The clone carrying this TCR beta chain was seen repeatedly, ten times or more. What it recognizes is unknown. Regarding time point: healthy volunteer bleed at 2 weeks. The authors' total RNA extraction used unfractionated whole blood. Individual cDNA molecules (in the library) carried attached unique molecular identifiers. Under the authors' procedure: Counts of TCRs in each sample centred on a median of about 99,000 and extended from about 20,000 to 690,000. TCRdb re-derived calls from the RACE reads in MiXCR, one entry per CDR3 protein. None of the V and J calls come from the authors' own analysis; TCRdb made them. The table shows 35,000 to 50,000 distinct CDR3 sequences, with 3.5% to 4.5% occurring only once. The sample originates from a study of human T cells and chemical hapten exposure. Study background: Mainly, slight library volume differences in the pool made TCR yields vary. Study-level findings and limits: There was no change with DPC sensitization in TCRs above 1 in 1000 frequency.

In germline, CDR1 is SGDLS, CDR2 YYNGEE. The CDR3 loop spans 15 amino acids. V lost 0 bases to trimming and J lost 0 bases, with 9 bases between them. Sequencing used whole blood. The V gene is TRBV9, the J gene TRBJ1-1; D is unclear. The sequence came from a female donor in good health. Some clones in this sample may be carry-over from other donors' samples. DNA for the CDR3: TGTGCCAGCAGCGTAGATCCCAGGATGAACACTGAAGCTTTCTTT. Encoded protein: CASSVDPRMNTEAFF.